This T cell receptor beta chain emerged from a study of cytomegalovirus exposure and HLA in healthy donors. This CDR3 spans 15 amino acids. The V end lost 2 bases, the J end lost 2 bases, and 10 bases lay between the germline ends. Germline CDR1 reads MDHEN; CDR2 reads SYDVKM. The PCR had 60 Vbeta and 13 Jbeta primers. Only in-frame clones appear in the TCRdb table, and some are missing; sequencing was by immunoSEQ multiplex PCR. The profile shows some 190,000 clones, 74% of them singletons. This clone was seen a handful of times. This sequence joins TRBV28 and TRBJ2-1; possible D gene TRBD1, 5 bases. The receptor comes from a woman aged 30 to 39 in good health and CMV-seropositive. The sequenced material came from PBMCs. The CDR3 DNA follows: TGTGCCAGCAGTTTAGGGTCAGGGACCTACAATGAGCAGTTCTTC. Amino acid sequence: CASSLGSGTYNEQFF.